A single sample is the source of the 15 T cell receptor beta chains below, sequenced in a study of shared clonotypes between healthy human individuals. Selected positively for CCR7 and CD45RO-negative, naive CD8 cells excluded terminally differentiated effector memory CD45RA+ cells. Profiled with immunoSEQ multiplex PCR; TCRdb holds only in-frame clones, not every one. Of about 2 million clones listed, about 95% are singletons. Sequenced sample: naive CD8+ T cells sorted from blood. These receptors were obtained from a man aged 18 to 30 in good health.

This clone came up once. The rearrangement joins TRBV7-9 to TRBJ2-1; D might be TRBD2 (5 bases). CDR1 SEHNR and CDR2 FQNEAQ come from the germline V gene (reference sequence). The CDR3 loop spans 14 amino acids. V was pared by 6 bases and J by 9 bases, with 18 bases between. CDR3 protein: CASSVVGDAGEQFF. The CDR3 DNA follows: TGTGCCAGCAGTGTAGTTGGGGATGCGGGTGAGCAGTTCTTC.

Note on this clone: Other DNA sequences in this specimen translate into the identical CDR3. The V gene is TRBV5-8, the J gene TRBJ2-7; the D gene is possibly TRBD2 (6 bases). The CDR3 totals 15 residues. The germline V gene has CDR1 SGHTS and CDR2 YDEGEE. Trimming cost V 0 bases and J 0 bases, with 10 bases left between them. The CDR3 region has the DNA TGTGCCAGCAGCTTGGACGGGGGTAGCTCCTACGAGCAGTACTTC. This encodes CASSLDGGSSYEQYF.

The chain uses TRBV15 and TRBJ2-3; D ambiguous. Germline CDR1 is LNHNV and CDR2 is YYDKDF (reference sequence). The V gene lost 0 bases and the J gene lost 2 bases, with 6 bases spanning the gap. The CDR3 loop spans 14 amino acids. The CDR3 DNA is TGTGCCACCAGCAGAGACACTGACACAGATACGCAGTATTTT. Amino acid sequence: CATSRDTDTDTQYF.

V usage is TRBV9 and J usage is TRBJ2-7; TRBD1 is a possible D gene (7 bases). V shed 3 bases and J shed 3 bases, with 13 bases lying between them. The CDR3 runs 14 residues. Germline-derived CDR1 and CDR2 are SGDLS and YYNGEE. The CDR3 loop reads CASSDGQEGYEQYF. CDR3 nucleotides: TGTGCCAGCAGCGATGGACAGGAGGGCTACGAGCAGTACTTC.

As concerns this clone: This same CDR3 is encoded by further DNA sequences in the sample. This rearrangement joins TRBV15 to TRBJ2-7; no definite D call. CDR3 length: 15 amino acids. The germline V gene has CDR1 LNHNV and CDR2 YYDKDF (reference sequence). Deletions cut 0 bases from V and 0 bases from J, with 9 bases between. The CDR3 region has the DNA TGTGCCACCAGCAGAGATTCCGAGAGCTCCTACGAGCAGTACTTC. Its protein product is CATSRDSESSYEQYF.

The chain combines TRBV4-1 with TRBJ2-2, with 8 bases matching TRBD2. Germline CDR1 is MGHRA and CDR2 is YSYEKL. CDR3 size: 16 residues. V lost 0 bases to trimming and J lost 4 bases; unmatched junction nucleotides: 4. The chain's CDR3 is CASSQDTGGLTGELFF. For the CDR3, the DNA is TGCGCCAGCAGCCAAGATACGGGAGGGCTCACCGGGGAGCTGTTTTTT.

The chain uses TRBV28 and TRBJ1-6, with D unresolved. The CDR3 length is 14 residues. V was trimmed by 3 bases and J by 9 bases, leaving 12 bases between them. The germline CDR1 and CDR2 sequences are MDHEN and SYDVKM. The CDR3 nucleotides read TGTGCCAGCAGTTTTAAAACTGCAGGTTCACCCCTCCACTTT. Its translation is CASSFKTAGSPLHF. The full variable domain, its missing parts supplied by reference TRBV28 and TRBJ1-6, is DVKVTQSSRYLVKRTGEKVFLECVQDMDHENMFWYRQDPGLGLRLIYFSYDVKMKEKGDIPEGYSVSREKKERFSLILESASTNQTSMYLCASSFKTAGSPLHFGNGTRLTVT.

The chain carries TRBV5-6 and TRBJ2-7; D remains unclear. V was clipped by 3 bases and J by 0 bases, with 13 bases between them. The CDR3 sequence is 15 residues long. CDR1 SGHDT and CDR2 YYEEEE come from the germline V gene. The CDR3 here is CASSWHGVSSYEQYF. For the CDR3, the DNA is TGTGCCAGCAGCTGGCACGGTGTCAGCTCCTACGAGCAGTACTTC.

The J gene is TRBJ2-7, the V gene TRBV28; D could derive from TRBD1 or TRBD2 (5 bases each). CDR1 MDHEN and CDR2 SYDVKM come from the germline V gene. Trimming shortened V by 3 bases and J by 5 bases, and 17 bases separated the two germline ends. The CDR3 is made up of 15 amino acids. As DNA, the CDR3 is TGTGCCAGCAGTTTTCGGGACCTGTCGACGGACGAGCAGTACTTC. The encoded protein is CASSFRDLSTDEQYF.

CDR3 coding DNA: TGCAGCGTTGAATGGCAGGGGGCTGAAGCTTTCTTT. The encoded protein is CSVEWQGAEAFF. V and J are TRBV29-1 and TRBJ1-1; 7 bases agree with TRBD1. Germline V gives CDR1 SQVTM, CDR2 ANQGSEA. The CDR3 covers 12 residues. V shed 2 bases, J shed 6 bases, and the junction held 3 bases outside the gene matches. Looking up the rest from reference TRBV29-1 and TRBJ1-1 gives the full variable domain: SAVISQKPSRDICQRGTSLTIQCQVDSQVTMMFWYRQQPGQSLTLIATANQGSEATYESGFVIDKFPISRPNLTFSTLTVSNMSPEDSSIYLCSVEWQGAEAFFGQGTRLTVV.

The gene calls are TRBV11-2 and TRBJ2-5, with TRBD1 matching over 9 bases. From germline, CDR1 is SGHAT and CDR2 FQNNGV. CDR3 length: 16 residues. J lost 1 base, V lost 1 base, and 4 bases had no gene match. CDR3: CASSLVKGQGQETQYF. In DNA form, the CDR3 reads TGTGCCAGCAGCTTAGTAAAGGGACAGGGCCAAGAGACCCAGTACTTC.

This clone showed up just a few times. The CDR3 bases are TGTGCCAGTAGTTTAACAGTAAACTACGAGCAGTACTTC. It is translated as CASSLTVNYEQYF. The chain joins TRBV19 to TRBJ2-7; no clear D gene. CDR1 and CDR2 (germline): LNHDA, SQIVND (reference sequence). V shed 5 bases and J shed 3 bases, with 11 bases lying between them. This CDR3 has 13 amino acids.

The chain links TRBV27 to TRBJ1-1; D gene unclear. The CDR3 runs 14 residues. Trimming shortened V by 7 bases and J by 6 bases, and 18 bases separated the two germline ends. Germline CDR1 is MNHEY and CDR2 is SMNVEV (reference sequence). In DNA, the CDR3 is TGTGCCAGCACCCCTGGACTGGGTATGGCTGAAGCTTTCTTT. Protein product: CASTPGLGMAEAFF.

The CDR3 protein is CACRKRWGTPPNTEAFF. The CDR3 DNA follows: TGTGCTTGCAGAAAAAGGTGGGGAACTCCCCCGAACACTGAAGCTTTCTTT. The chain links TRBV12-1 to TRBJ1-1. TRBV12-1 is a known pseudogene. The CDR3 sequence is 17 residues long.

V is TRBV7-6 and J is TRBJ2-2, with 8 bases that match TRBD1. Germline V lookup: CDR1 SGHVS, CDR2 FNYEAQ. After removal of 2 bases from V and 3 bases from J, the junction contained 5 bases not matched to a gene. The CDR3 length is 16 residues. For the CDR3, the DNA is TGTGCCAGCAGCTTACTAGCAGGGGGCGACACCGGGGAGCTGTTTTTT. This encodes CASSLLAGGDTGELFF.